The clone carrying this T cell receptor (beta chain) occurred a few times. This entry belongs to a study of shared clonotypes between healthy human individuals. Germline CDR1 LNHDA, CDR2 SQIVND (reference sequence). The V end was cut by 5 bases, the J end by 3 bases, with 8 bases between. The CDR3 totals 13 residues. Only in-frame clones appear in the TCRdb table, and some are missing; sequencing was by immunoSEQ multiplex PCR. The data hold about half a million clones, with about 78% observed a single time. The clonotype comes from a middle-aged woman in good health. Some clones in this sample may be carry-over from other donors' samples. The sample consisted of PBMCs. The rearrangement links TRBV19 to TRBJ1-5; D is ambiguous. In DNA form, the CDR3 reads TGTGCCAGTAGTCGCTACAACAATCAGCCCCAGCATTTT. Translated, it gives CASSRYNNQPQHF. Variable domain in full (rest from reference TRBV19 and TRBJ1-5): DGGITQSPKYLFRKEGQNVTLSCEQNLNHDAMYWYRQDPGQGLRLIYYSQIVNDFQKGDIAEGYSVSREKKESFPLTVTSAQKNPTAFYLCASSRYNNQPQHFGDGTRLSIL.